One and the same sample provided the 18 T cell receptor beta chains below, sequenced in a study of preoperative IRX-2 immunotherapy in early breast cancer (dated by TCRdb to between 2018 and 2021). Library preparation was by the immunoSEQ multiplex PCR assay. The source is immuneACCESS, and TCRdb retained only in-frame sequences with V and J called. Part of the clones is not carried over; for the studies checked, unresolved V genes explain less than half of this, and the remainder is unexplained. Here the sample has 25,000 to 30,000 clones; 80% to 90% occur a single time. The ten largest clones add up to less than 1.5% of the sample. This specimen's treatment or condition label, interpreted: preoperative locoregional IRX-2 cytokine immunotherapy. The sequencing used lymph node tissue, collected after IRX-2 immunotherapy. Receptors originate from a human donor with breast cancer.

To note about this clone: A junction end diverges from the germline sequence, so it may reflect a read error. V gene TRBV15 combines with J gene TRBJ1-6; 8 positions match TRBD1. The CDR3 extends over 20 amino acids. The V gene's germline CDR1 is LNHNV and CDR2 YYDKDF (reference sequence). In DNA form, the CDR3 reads TGTGCCAGCAGCTTAGGGGCGGGGACAGGTGGAGGGAAGATAGGTTCACCCCTCCACTTT. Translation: CASSLGAGTGGGKIGSPLHF.

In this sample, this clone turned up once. The CDR3, as DNA: TGTGCCATCAGTGAGTCTCGGGCAGTAGGTCAGCCCCAGCATTTT. It specifies CAISESRAVGQPQHF. The chain employs TRBV10-3 and TRBJ1-5, with D hard to call. The CDR3 is made up of 15 amino acids. V was pared by 0 bases and J by 6 bases, with 12 bases between. Germline V gives CDR1 ENHRY, CDR2 SYGVKD.

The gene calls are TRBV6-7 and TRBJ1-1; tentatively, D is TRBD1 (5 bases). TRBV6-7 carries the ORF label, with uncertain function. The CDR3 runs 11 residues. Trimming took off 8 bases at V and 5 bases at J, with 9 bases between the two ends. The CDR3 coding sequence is TGTGCCAGCCATCAGGGTACTGAAGCTTTCTTT. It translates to CASHQGTEAFF.

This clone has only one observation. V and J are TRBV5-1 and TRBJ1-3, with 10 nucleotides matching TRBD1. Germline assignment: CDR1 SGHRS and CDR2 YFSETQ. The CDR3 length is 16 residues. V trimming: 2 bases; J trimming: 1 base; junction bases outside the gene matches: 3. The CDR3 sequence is CASSLRQGASGNTIYF. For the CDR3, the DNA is TGCGCCAGCAGCTTAAGACAGGGGGCGTCTGGAAACACCATATATTTT.

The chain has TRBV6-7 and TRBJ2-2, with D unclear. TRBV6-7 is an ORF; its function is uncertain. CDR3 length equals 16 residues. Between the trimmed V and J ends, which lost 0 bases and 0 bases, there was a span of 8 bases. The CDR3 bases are TGTGCCAGCAGTTACTCGAATCAAGCGAACACCGGGGAGCTGTTTTTT. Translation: CASSYSNQANTGELFF.

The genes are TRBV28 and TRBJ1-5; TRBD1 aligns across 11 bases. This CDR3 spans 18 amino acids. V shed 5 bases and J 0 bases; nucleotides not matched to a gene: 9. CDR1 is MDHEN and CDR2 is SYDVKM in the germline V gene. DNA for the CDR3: TGTGCCAGCAGTATTCCGGGACAGGGGGTCCCTAGCAATCAGCCCCAGCATTTT. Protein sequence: CASSIPGQGVPSNQPQHF. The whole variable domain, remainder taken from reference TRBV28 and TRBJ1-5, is DVKVTQSSRYLVKRTGEKVFLECVQDMDHENMFWYRQDPGLGLRLIYFSYDVKMKEKGDIPEGYSVSREKKERFSLILESASTNQTSMYLCASSIPGQGVPSNQPQHFGDGTRLSIL.

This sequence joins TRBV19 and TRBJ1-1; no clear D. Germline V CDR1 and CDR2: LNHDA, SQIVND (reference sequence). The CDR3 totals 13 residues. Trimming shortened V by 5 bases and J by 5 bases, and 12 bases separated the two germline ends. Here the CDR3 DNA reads TGTGCCAGTAGTCCCTCGAGAGGTACTGAAGCTTTCTTT. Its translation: CASSPSRGTEAFF.

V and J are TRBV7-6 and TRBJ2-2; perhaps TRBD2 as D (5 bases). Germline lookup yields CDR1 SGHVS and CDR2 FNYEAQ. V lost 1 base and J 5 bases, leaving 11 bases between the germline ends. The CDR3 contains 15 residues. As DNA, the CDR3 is TGTGCCAGCAGCTTAGGAAGCGGTTTGACCGGGGAGCTGTTTTTT. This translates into CASSLGSGLTGELFF.

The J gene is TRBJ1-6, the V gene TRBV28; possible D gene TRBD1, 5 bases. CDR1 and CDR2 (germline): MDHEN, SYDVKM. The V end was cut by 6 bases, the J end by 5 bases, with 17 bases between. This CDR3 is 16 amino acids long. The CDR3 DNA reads TGTGCCAGCAGCCCATCGGTCGGGGGAAATAATTCACCCCTCCACTTT. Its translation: CASSPSVGGNNSPLHF.

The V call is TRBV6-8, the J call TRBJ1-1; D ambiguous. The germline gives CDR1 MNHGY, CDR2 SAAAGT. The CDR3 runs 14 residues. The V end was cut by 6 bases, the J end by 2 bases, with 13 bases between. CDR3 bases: TGTGCCAGCAGCCGACAAGGCGTAAACACTGAAGCTTTCTTT. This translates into CASSRQGVNTEAFF.

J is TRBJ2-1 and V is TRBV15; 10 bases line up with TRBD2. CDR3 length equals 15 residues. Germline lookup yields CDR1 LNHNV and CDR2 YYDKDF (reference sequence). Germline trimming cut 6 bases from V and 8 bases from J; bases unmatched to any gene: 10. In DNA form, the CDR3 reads TGTGCCACCAGTCGAGCGACTAGCGGGTGGGATGAGCAGTTCTTC. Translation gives CATSRATSGWDEQFF.

The CDR3 nucleotides read TGTGCCAGCAGTAGCACACCACCGGGACAGGGGTTTGCCTACGAGCAGTACTTC. Amino acids: CASSSTPPGQGFAYEQYF. This sequence joins TRBV6-8 and TRBJ2-7; 10 positions agree with TRBD1. Unmatched junction bases numbered 15, after V lost 5 bases and J lost 2 bases. CDR3 size: 18 residues. Germline loops: CDR1 MNHGY, CDR2 SAAAGT.

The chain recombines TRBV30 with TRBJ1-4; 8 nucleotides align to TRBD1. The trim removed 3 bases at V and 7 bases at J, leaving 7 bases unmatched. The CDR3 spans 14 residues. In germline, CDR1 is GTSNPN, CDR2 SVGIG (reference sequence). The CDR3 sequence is CAWRRTGRGEKLFF. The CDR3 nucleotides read TGTGCCTGGAGGAGGACAGGGCGGGGTGAAAAACTGTTTTTT.

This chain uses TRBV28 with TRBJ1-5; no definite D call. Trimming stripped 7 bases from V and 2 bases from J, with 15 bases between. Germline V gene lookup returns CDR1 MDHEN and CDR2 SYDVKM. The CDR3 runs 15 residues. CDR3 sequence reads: CASNNLGPGNQPQHF. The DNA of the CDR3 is TGTGCCAGCAACAATCTAGGGCCGGGCAATCAGCCCCAGCATTTT.

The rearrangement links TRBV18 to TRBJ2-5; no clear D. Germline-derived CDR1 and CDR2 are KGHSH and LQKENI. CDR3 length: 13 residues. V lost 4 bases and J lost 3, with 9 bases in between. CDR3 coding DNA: TGTGCCAGCTCACAAAACAGCGAAGAGACCCAGTACTTC. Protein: CASSQNSEETQYF.

CDR3 coding DNA: TGTGCCAGCTCACCGGACAGCCAAGAGACCCAGTACTTC. It codes for CASSPDSQETQYF. The chain joins TRBV18 to TRBJ2-5; a weak D match, TRBD1 (6 bases). The CDR3 totals 13 residues. With 3 bases removed from V and 1 base from J, the gap between germline ends came to 6 bases. Germline V CDR1 and CDR2: KGHSH, LQKENI.

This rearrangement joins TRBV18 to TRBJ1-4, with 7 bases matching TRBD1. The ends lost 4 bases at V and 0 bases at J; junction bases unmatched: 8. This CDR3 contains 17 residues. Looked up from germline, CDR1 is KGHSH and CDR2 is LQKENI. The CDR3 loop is CASSRSSGGATNEKLFF. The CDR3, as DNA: TGTGCCAGCTCACGATCGTCAGGGGGTGCAACTAATGAAAAACTGTTTTTT.

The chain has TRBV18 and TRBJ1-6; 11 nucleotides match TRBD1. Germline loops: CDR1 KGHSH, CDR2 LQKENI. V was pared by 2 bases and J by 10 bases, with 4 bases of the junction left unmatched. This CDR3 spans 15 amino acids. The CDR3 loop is CASSPSGTGGSPLHF. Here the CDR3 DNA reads TGTGCCAGCTCACCATCCGGGACAGGGGGATCACCCCTCCACTTT.